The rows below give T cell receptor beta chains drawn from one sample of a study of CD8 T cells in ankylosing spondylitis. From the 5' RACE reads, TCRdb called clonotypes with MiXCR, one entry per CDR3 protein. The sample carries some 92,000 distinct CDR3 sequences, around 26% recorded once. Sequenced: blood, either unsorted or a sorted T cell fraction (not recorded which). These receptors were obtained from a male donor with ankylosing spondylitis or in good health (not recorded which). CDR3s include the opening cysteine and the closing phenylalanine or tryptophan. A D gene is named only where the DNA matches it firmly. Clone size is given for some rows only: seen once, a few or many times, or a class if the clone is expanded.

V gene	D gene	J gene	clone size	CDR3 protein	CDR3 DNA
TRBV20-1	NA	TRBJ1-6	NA	CSALGESGYNSPLHF	TGCAGTGCCCTCGGGGAAAGTGGATATAATTCACCCCTCCACTTT
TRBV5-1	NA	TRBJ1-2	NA	CASSPGQLGASGYTF	TGCGCCAGCAGCCCAGGACAATTGGGGGCGTCTGGCTACACCTTC
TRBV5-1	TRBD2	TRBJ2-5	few	CASSLATSGEETQYF	TGCGCCAGCAGCTTGGCGACTAGCGGGGAAGAGACCCAGTACTTC
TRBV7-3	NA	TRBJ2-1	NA	CASSLKGGAGNNEQFF	TGTGCCAGCAGCTTAAAGGGCGGGGCGGGGAACAATGAGCAGTTCTTC
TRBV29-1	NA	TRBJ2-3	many	CSTPRSINRGTDTQYF	TGCAGCACACCCCGTTCGATCAACAGAGGCACAGATACGCAGTATTTT
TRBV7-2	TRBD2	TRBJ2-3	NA	CASSLAGVTQYF	TGTGCCAGCTCCCTAGCGGGGGTTACGCAGTATTTT
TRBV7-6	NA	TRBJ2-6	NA	CASSFMSSGANVLTF	TGTGCCAGCAGCTTCATGAGCTCTGGGGCCAACGTCCTGACTTTC
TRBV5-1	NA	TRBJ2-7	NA	CASSLVGRRSVGAYEQYF	TGCGCCAGCAGCTTGGTCGGGCGACGGTCTGTTGGGGCCTACGAGCAGTACTTC
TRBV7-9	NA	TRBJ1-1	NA	CASSFIRVNTEAFF	TGTGCCAGCAGCTTTATTAGGGTGAACACTGAAGCTTTCTTT
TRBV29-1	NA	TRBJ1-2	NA	CSVPLSGANGYTF	TGCAGCGTCCCACTATCAGGGGCTAATGGCTACACCTTC
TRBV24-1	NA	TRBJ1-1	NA	CATNTGGGANTEAFF	TGTGCCACCAATACCGGCGGGGGGGCTAACACTGAAGCTTTCTTT
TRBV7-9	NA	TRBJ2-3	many	CASSPRTDTQYF	TGTGCCAGCAGCCCTCGCACAGATACGCAGTATTTT
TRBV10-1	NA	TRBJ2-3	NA	CASSESLASATQYF	TGCGCCAGCAGTGAGTCGCTAGCCTCCGCTACGCAGTATTTT
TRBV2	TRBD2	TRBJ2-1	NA	CASSNSGLTYNEQFF	TGTGCCAGCAGCAATAGCGGGCTGACCTACAATGAGCAGTTCTTC
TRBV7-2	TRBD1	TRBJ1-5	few	CASSSRQGNQPQHF	TGTGCCAGCAGCTCAAGACAGGGGAATCAGCCCCAGCATTTT
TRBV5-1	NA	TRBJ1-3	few	CASRWGTPDSGNTIYF	TGCGCCAGCAGATGGGGGACACCCGACTCTGGAAACACCATATATTTT
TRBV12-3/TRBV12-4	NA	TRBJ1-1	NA	CASSLGYGTSNTEAFF	TGTGCCAGCAGTTTAGGATACGGAACCTCGAACACTGAAGCTTTCTTT
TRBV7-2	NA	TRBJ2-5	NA	CASSPRVLETQYF	TGTGCCAGCAGCCCCAGGGTTTTGGAGACCCAGTACTTC
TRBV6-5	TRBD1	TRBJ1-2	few	CASNSGLQRQGTYGYTF	TGTGCCAGCAATTCTGGCCTCCAGCGACAGGGAACCTATGGCTACACCTTC
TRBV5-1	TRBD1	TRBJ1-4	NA	CASSLQGNEKLFF	TGCGCCAGCAGCTTACAGGGGAATGAAAAACTGTTTTTT
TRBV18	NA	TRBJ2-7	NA	CASSERRSSTYEQYF	TGTGCCAGCTCAGAAAGGAGATCGAGCACCTACGAGCAGTACTTC
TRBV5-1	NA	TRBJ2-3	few	CASSLSSAGGRTDTQYF	TGCGCCAGCAGCTTGTCGTCCGCAGGGGGGAGGACAGATACGCAGTATTTT
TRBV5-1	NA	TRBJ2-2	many	CASESGLIDTGELFF	TGCGCCAGCGAGAGCGGACTAATAGACACCGGGGAGCTGTTTTTT
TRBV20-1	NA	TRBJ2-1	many	CSARDSGRFGEQFF	TGCAGTGCTAGAGATTCCGGACGTTTCGGTGAGCAGTTCTTC
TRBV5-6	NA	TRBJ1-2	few	CASRYDSGGYGYTF	TGTGCCAGCAGGTACGACAGTGGAGGCTATGGCTACACCTTC
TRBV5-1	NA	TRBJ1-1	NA	CASSADPGGTEAFF	TGCGCCAGCAGCGCGGACCCAGGAGGGACTGAAGCTTTCTTT
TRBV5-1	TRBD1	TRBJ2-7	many	CASNRAGTGGYEQYF	TGCGCCAGCAACCGGGCCGGGACAGGAGGTTACGAGCAGTACTTC
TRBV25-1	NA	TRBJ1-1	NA	CASSPHAPNTEAFF	TGTGCCAGCAGTCCACACGCGCCGAACACTGAAGCTTTCTTT
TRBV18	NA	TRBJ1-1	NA	CASSPPGPEAFF	TGTGCCAGCTCACCCCCGGGACCTGAAGCTTTCTTT
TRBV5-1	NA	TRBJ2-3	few	CASSLTGLTDTQYF	TGCGCCAGCAGCTTGACAGGGCTCACAGATACGCAGTATTTT
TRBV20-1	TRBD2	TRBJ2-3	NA	CSASGLAGREADTQYF	TGCAGTGCAAGCGGACTAGCGGGGCGAGAGGCAGATACGCAGTATTTT
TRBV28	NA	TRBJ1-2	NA	CASSLWGTSNYGYTF	TGTGCCAGCAGTTTATGGGGGACCTCTAACTATGGCTACACCTTC
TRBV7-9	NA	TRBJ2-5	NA	CASSLRLTLLGTQYF	TGTGCCAGCAGCTTAAGATTGACGCTCCTGGGGACCCAGTACTTC
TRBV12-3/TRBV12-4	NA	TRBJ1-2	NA	CASSLKGGTGYTF	TGTGCCAGCAGTTTAAAAGGCGGAACTGGCTACACCTTC
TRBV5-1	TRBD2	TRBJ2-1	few	CASSSLAGAGSNEQFF	TGCGCCAGCAGCTCCTTAGCGGGAGCTGGATCTAATGAGCAGTTCTTC
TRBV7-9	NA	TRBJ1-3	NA	CASSLDGGNTIYF	TGTGCCAGCAGCTTAGACGGTGGAAACACCATATATTTT
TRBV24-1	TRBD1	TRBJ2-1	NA	CATSQGAGDEQFF	TGTGCCACCAGTCAGGGGGCAGGTGATGAGCAGTTCTTC
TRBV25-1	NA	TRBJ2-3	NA	CASSESGYTDTQYF	TGTGCCAGCAGTGAATCCGGGTACACAGATACGCAGTATTTT
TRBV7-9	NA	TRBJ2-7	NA	CASSLGGSIEQYF	TGTGCCAGCAGCCTCGGCGGCTCGATCGAGCAGTACTTC
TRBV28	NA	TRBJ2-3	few	CASSAGISFSDTQYF	TGTGCCAGCAGCGCAGGGATTTCATTCTCAGATACGCAGTATTTT
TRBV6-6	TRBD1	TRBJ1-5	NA	CASSYQGVNQPQHF	TGTGCCAGCAGTTACCAGGGGGTCAATCAGCCCCAGCATTTT
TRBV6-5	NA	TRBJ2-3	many	CASSYSRLGGDTQYF	TGTGCCAGCAGTTACTCAAGACTTGGCGGGGATACGCAGTATTTT
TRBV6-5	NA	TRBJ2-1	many	CASSYDWNEQFF	TGTGCCAGCAGTTACGACTGGAATGAGCAGTTCTTC
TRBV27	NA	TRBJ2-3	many	CASSLGGGTDTQYF	TGTGCCAGCAGTCTCGGTGGGGGCACAGATACGCAGTATTTT
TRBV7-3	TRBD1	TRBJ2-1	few	CASSSGTVEQFF	TGTGCCAGCAGTTCTGGGACAGTTGAGCAGTTCTTC
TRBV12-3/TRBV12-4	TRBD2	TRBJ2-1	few	CASSLGLAGGGEQFF	TGTGCCAGCAGTTTGGGACTAGCGGGAGGTGGTGAGCAGTTCTTC
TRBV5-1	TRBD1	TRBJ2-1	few	CASGLGTVNEQFF	TGCGCCAGCGGCTTGGGGACAGTGAATGAGCAGTTCTTC